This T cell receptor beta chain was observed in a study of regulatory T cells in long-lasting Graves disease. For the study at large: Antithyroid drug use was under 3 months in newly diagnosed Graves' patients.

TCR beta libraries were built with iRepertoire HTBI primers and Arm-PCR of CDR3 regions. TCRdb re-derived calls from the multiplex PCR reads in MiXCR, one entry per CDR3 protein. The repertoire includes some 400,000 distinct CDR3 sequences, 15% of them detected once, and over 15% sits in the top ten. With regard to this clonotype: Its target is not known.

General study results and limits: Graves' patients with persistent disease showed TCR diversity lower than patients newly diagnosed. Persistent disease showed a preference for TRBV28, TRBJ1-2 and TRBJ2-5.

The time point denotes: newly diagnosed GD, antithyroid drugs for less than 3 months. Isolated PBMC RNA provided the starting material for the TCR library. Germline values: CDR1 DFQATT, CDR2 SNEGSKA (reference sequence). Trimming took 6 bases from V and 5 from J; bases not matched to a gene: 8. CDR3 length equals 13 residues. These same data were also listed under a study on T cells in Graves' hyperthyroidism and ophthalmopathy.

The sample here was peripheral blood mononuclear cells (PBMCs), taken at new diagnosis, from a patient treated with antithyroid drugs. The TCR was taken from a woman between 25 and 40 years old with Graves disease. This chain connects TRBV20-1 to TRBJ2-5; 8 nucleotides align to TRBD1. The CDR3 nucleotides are TGCAGTGCCGACAGGGGATCAGTGGAGACCCAGTACTTC. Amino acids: CSADRGSVETQYF.